This T cell receptor (beta chain) was profiled in a study of PD-1 blockade in classical Hodgkin lymphoma. Study-level background: The patients were dosed with nivolumab 3 mg/kg, infused intravenously every 2 weeks. General study points: Healthy donors were reported to have higher baseline TCR diversity than newly diagnosed patients. Prior to therapy, complete responders displayed diversity much like that of newly diagnosed patients.

Repertoires were generated with immunoSEQ multiplex PCR, while TCRdb's copy carries only in-frame clones and drops some. The sample yields approximately 24,000 clones, roughly 80% seen once. Documented time point: cycle 4 day 1 (C4D1), after 6 weeks of nivolumab. No patient escaped relapse after autologous stem cell transplantation, and brentuximab vedotin exposure varied. For this clone: The antigen is unknown. Additional DNA sequences in this sample encode the identical CDR3.

V was shortened by 3 bases and J by 8 bases, with 16 bases between the two germline ends. This CDR3 comprises 14 residues. The germline V gene has CDR1 LGHNA and CDR2 YNFKEQ. This receptor was obtained from a human donor with classical Hodgkin lymphoma. The sequences come from peripheral blood mononuclear cells (PBMCs), collected before the fourth cycle of nivolumab. The rearrangement joins TRBV4-2 to TRBJ1-2, with D perhaps matching TRBD1 (5 bases). The CDR3 nucleotides are TGTGCCAGCAGCCATAACTTAGACAGCTTCGGCTACACCTTC. Encoded protein: CASSHNLDSFGYTF.